Listed here are 9 T cell receptor beta chains from one sample, sequenced in a study of identical twins. TCRdb processed the 5' RACE reads anew with MiXCR; each CDR3 protein has one entry. The sample has 1.5 million to 2 million distinct CDR3 sequences, around 29% seen once; the top ten hold approximately 0.29%. The sequenced sample was cord blood. The receptors derive from a newborn girl in good health.

This clonotype turned up a few times. The J gene is TRBJ2-1, the V gene TRBV7-9; 8 bases are a match to TRBD2. With V trimmed by 2 bases and J by 1 base, 13 bases remained unmatched. This CDR3 contains 19 residues. CDR1 is SEHNR, CDR2 FQNEAQ, per germline (reference sequence). The CDR3: CASSLLGGGLIRSYNEQFF. Here the CDR3 DNA reads TGTGCCAGCAGCTTACTTGGCGGGGGGTTAATCAGGTCCTACAATGAGCAGTTCTTC.

This clonotype has only a few counts. V gene TRBV24-1 combines with J gene TRBJ2-7, with 10 nucleotides matching TRBD1. The V gene's germline CDR1 is KGHDR and CDR2 SFDVKD. V lost 4 bases to trimming and J lost 4 bases; unmatched junction nucleotides: 6. There are 15 residues in the CDR3. The CDR3 region is CATSETGTGEYEQYF. CDR3 DNA: TGTGCCACCAGTGAGACCGGGACAGGGGAATACGAGCAGTACTTC.

The V and J genes are TRBV10-3 and TRBJ2-1, with 10 bases fitting TRBD2. The CDR3 is made up of 14 amino acids. From germline, CDR1 is ENHRY and CDR2 SYGVKD. V gave up 7 bases and J gave up 5 bases; unmatched junction bases: 5. In DNA form, the CDR3 reads TGTGCCATCACGGCTAGCGGGGGCAACAATGAGCAGTTCTTC. Translated, it gives CAITASGGNNEQFF.

This rearrangement joins TRBV6-5 to TRBJ2-7; D unresolved. Trimming removed 8 bases at V and 0 bases at J, with 14 bases between. Germline assignment: CDR1 MNHEY and CDR2 SVGAGI. The CDR3 runs 14 residues. CDR3 region: CASGTIGLSYEQYF. The DNA for the CDR3 is TGTGCCAGCGGAACAATCGGGCTCTCCTACGAGCAGTACTTC.

This clonotype was seen more than once but under ten times. V gene TRBV12-3 or TRBV12-4 combines with J gene TRBJ1-6; TRBD1 matches 10 bases. The CDR3 contains 15 residues. V shed 6 bases and J 7 bases; nucleotides not matched to a gene: 6. The CDR3 sequence is CASSLQTGGNSPLHF. The CDR3 region has the DNA TGTGCCAGCAGCCTTCAGACAGGGGGCAATTCACCCCTCCACTTT.

The gene calls are TRBV24-1 and TRBJ1-1, with 7 bases aligning to TRBD1. The CDR3 contains 15 residues. V lost 4 bases and J lost 2; bases outside the gene matches: 6. Germline V gene data show CDR1 as KGHDR and CDR2 as SFDVKD. In nucleotides, the CDR3 is TGTGCCACCAGTGAGGCGGGACAGCCTAACACTGAAGCTTTCTTT. Protein sequence: CATSEAGQPNTEAFF.

There are a few counts of this clonotype. V and J are TRBV27 and TRBJ1-5; D uncertain. The length of the CDR3 is 14 residues. Germline V gene data show CDR1 as MNHEY and CDR2 as SMNVEV (reference sequence). V was clipped by 0 bases and J by 10 bases, with 13 bases between them. The CDR3 here is CASSLSNDGGPQHF. The CDR3 nucleotides read TGTGCCAGCAGTTTATCGAACGATGGAGGACCCCAGCATTTT.

This chain links TRBV20-1 with TRBJ2-4, with 8 nucleotides matching TRBD2. The end of the DNA aligns better with TRBJ2-7, so the J call may be wrong. The CDR3 is made up of 14 amino acids. Germline V gives CDR1 DFQATT, CDR2 SNEGSKA (reference sequence). The CDR3 loop reads CSARGSGKGYEQYF. The CDR3 DNA sequence: TGCAGTGCTAGGGGTAGCGGGAAAGGCTACGAGCAGTACTTC.

The chain uses TRBV24-1 and TRBJ1-1, with no clear D. V was shortened by 5 bases and J by 0 bases, with 6 bases between the two germline ends. This CDR3 contains 13 residues. Germline V gene sequence: CDR1 KGHDR, CDR2 SFDVKD. DNA for the CDR3: TGTGCCACCAGTGGAGGGATGAACACTGAAGCTTTCTTT. Encoded protein: CATSGGMNTEAFF.